The subject of this entry is one TCR beta chain. The table came from immunoSEQ multiplex PCR; TCRdb's copy has only in-frame clones and leaves some out. The table has some 410,000 clones, 90% seen once. The entry originates in a study of control samples from healthy donors and cancer patients. Trimming took off 0 bases at V and 1 base at J, with 12 bases between the two ends. CDR3 length: 15 amino acids. Germline CDR1 is SQVTM and CDR2 is ANQGSEA. The clonotype originates from a man in his forties with head and neck cancer. V gene TRBV29-1 combines with J gene TRBJ1-2; D not resolved. Specimen: PBMCs. This CDR3 reads CSVEDGSVGNYGYTF. CDR3 DNA: TGCAGCGTTGAAGATGGTTCAGTCGGTAACTATGGCTACACCTTC.